This TCR beta chain was captured by sequencing in a study of blood T cells in healthy people across ages. Study-wide results and caveats: Diversity of TCR beta per million T cells declined in a roughly linear way with age.

The CDR3 contains 12 residues. Germline CDR1 is SGHRS and CDR2 is YFSETQ. A remark on this clonotype: The antigen remains unidentified. Its ends do not fully match the called genes, so a read error is possible.

For the second PCR, which ran for about 7 to 12 cycles, a sample-barcoded 5' primer and a J-beta primer mix were used. One entry per CDR3 protein results from TCRdb running MiXCR on the 5' RACE reads. The top ten clones hold approximately 2% of a sample with 1.5 million to 2 million distinct CDR3 sequences, 49% of them seen once. The V call is TRBV5-1, the J call TRBJ2-7; D is undetermined. The TCR comes from a woman between 35 and 50 years old in good health. The sample comprised blood. CDR3 nucleotides: TGCGCCAGCAGCTTGCCGGGTTACGGGCAGTACTTC. As protein: CASSLPGYGQYF.